This T cell receptor beta chain appears in the sequencing data of a study of T-cell reconstitution after alpha-beta-depleted transplantation in children. Notes on the study in general: Recipient T cells and thymic progenitors that survived gave rise to the high TCRbeta diversity observed at day 60 in some patients. Newly generated T cells supplied most T-cell counts and diversity one year post-transplant. The study reportedly traced alpha-beta T cells about two months after transplant to several hundred expanded graft clones.

Notes on this clonotype: Its matching antigen is unknown.

Researchers prepared the TCRbeta library using unique molecular identifiers, the study reports. TCRdb used MiXCR to reprocess the PCR reads, holding one entry per CDR3 protein. The sample records about 980,000 distinct CDR3 sequences, 25% to 30% being singletons. The CDR3 is 14 residues long. From germline, CDR1 is MNHNS and CDR2 SASEGT. V was pared by 6 bases and J by 4 bases, with 15 bases between. V gene TRBV6-1 combines with J gene TRBJ2-5; D assignment may be TRBD1 or TRBD2 (6 bases each). The sample consisted of PBMCs, mostly from graft donor cells, taken 360 days after TCRalphabeta/CD19-depleted stem cell transplant. This sequence was found in a boy younger than two who had a stem cell transplant for SCID, so the T cells may come from the graft donor. The CDR3 DNA is TGTGCCAGCAGACCTATCCGGGGGCCAGAGACCCAGTACTTC. Its translation: CASRPIRGPETQYF.